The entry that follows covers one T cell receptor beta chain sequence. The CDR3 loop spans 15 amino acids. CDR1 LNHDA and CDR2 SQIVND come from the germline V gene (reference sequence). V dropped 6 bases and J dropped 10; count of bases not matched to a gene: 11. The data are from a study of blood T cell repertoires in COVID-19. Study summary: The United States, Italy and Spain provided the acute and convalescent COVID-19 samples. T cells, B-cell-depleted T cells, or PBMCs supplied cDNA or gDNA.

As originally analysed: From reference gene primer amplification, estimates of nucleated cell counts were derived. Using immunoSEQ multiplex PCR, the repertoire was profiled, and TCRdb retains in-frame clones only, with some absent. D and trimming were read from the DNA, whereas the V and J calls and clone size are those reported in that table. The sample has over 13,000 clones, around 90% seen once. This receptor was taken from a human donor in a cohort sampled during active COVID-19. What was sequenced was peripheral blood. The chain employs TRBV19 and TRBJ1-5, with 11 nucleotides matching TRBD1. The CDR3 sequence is CASRYAGTGGGPQHF. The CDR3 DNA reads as TGTGCCAGTAGGTATGCCGGGACAGGGGGTGGTCCCCAGCATTTT.